The 4 T cell receptor beta chains below were found in one sample sequenced in a study of T-cell reconstitution after alpha-beta-depleted transplantation in children. TCRbeta library construction was performed incorporating unique molecular identifiers. TCRdb re-called the PCR reads through MiXCR, storing one row per CDR3 protein. The sample shows around 600,000 distinct CDR3 sequences, roughly 10% of them seen only once. Sequences were derived from PBMCs from the stem cell graft donor, sampled from the stem cell graft. Source of these receptors: a human donor who donated a stem cell graft to a child with acute myeloid leukemia.

On this clonotype itself: The CDR3 does not end in the conserved phenylalanine or tryptophan, so this is likely a read error. V gene TRBV5-6 combines with J gene TRBJ2-7; D unresolved. Per germline, CDR1 SGHDT and CDR2 YYEEEE. The CDR3 has 12 residues. V dropped 4 bases and J dropped 2 bases, with 7 bases sitting between them. The CDR3 is CASSVLAYEQYS. CDR3 in DNA: TGTGCCAGCAGCGTCCTAGCCTACGAGCAGTACTCC.

At least ten counts were recorded for this clonotype. The chain links TRBV6-6 to TRBJ2-5; D call uncertain. This CDR3 region has 11 residues. Germline CDR1 reads MNHNY; CDR2 reads SVGAGI (reference sequence). The V end lost 5 bases, the J end lost 5 bases, and 6 bases lay between the germline ends. CDR3 DNA sequence: TGTGCCAGCAGTACCTTGGAGACCCAGTACTTC. It is translated as CASSTLETQYF.

The rearrangement joins TRBV30 to TRBJ1-1, with D possibly matching TRBD1 (5 bases). Germline CDR1 and CDR2: GTSNPN and SVGIG (reference sequence). The V gene lost 2 bases and the J gene lost 3 bases, with 7 bases spanning the gap. The CDR3 totals 12 residues. The CDR3 DNA sequence: TGTGCCTGGAGTTGGGGGGACACTGAAGCTTTCTTT. Translated: CAWSWGDTEAFF.

The V call is TRBV30, the J call TRBJ2-7; no reliable D call. This CDR3 has 10 amino acids. Trimming pared 5 bases from V and 5 bases from J, leaving 7 bases between. The germline V gene has CDR1 GTSNPN and CDR2 SVGIG (reference sequence). Here the CDR3 reads CAWGRDEQYF. For the CDR3, the DNA is TGTGCCTGGGGACGGGACGAGCAGTACTTC.